This record looks at one T cell receptor (beta chain) sequence and its context. The data were obtained in a study of shared clonotypes between healthy human individuals. CD8 memory was a combination that joined CD45RO+ cells with CCR7-negative CD45RA+ TemRA cells. Sequencing was performed with immunoSEQ multiplex PCR; in TCRdb, only in-frame clones are kept and a portion is missing. The sample has a few hundred thousand clones, 96% seen once. Between the trimmed V and J ends, which lost 3 bases and 5 bases, there was a span of 15 bases. This CDR3 contains 14 residues. CDR1 is SGDLS, CDR2 YYNGEE, per germline.

What was sequenced was memory CD8+ T cells sorted from blood. Subset defined: CD45RO+ cells pooled with CCR7-negative TemRA cells. The source of this sequence is a man aged 25 to 40 in good health. The rearrangement links TRBV9 to TRBJ2-7; D ambiguous. The CDR3 protein is CASSGGGLVHEQYF. As DNA, the CDR3 is TGTGCCAGCAGCGGAGGTGGGCTGGTCCACGAGCAGTACTTC. The whole variable domain, filled in from reference TRBV9 and TRBJ2-7, reads DSGVTQTPKHLITATGQRVTLRCSPRSGDLSVYWYQQSLDQGLQFLIQYYNGEERAKGNILERFSAQQFPDLHSELNLSSLELGDSALYFCASSGGGLVHEQYFGPGTRLTVT.